The clone carrying this T cell receptor beta chain turned up a few times. Its specificity is not known. A universal primer site was incorporated via template switching, and the cDNA contained unique molecular identifiers. TCRdb re-called the 5' RACE reads through MiXCR, storing one row per CDR3 protein. The sample consists of about 220,000 distinct CDR3 sequences, 6.5% to 8% of them appearing once. The data stem from a study of identical twins. Overall study results and limits: Potential partial confounding of zero-insertion analyses by invariant MAIT and iNKT cells was noted. The study drew conclusions from cross-sectional statistical analysis, not from following the same donors.

Germline CDR1 is SGHKS and CDR2 is YYEKEE (reference sequence). This CDR3 has 14 amino acids. V gave up 0 bases and J gave up 4 bases, with 10 bases separating them. These data were also filed under a second study, of T cells expressing NK-cell markers. That investigation notes: Four of the donors also had these clonotypes leading their CD3+CD56-NKG2C+ fraction.

V gene TRBV5-5 combines with J gene TRBJ1-1; D is unresolved. The clonotype comes from a woman aged 18-35 years in good health. Source material: CD8+ T cells sorted from blood. Written as DNA, the CDR3 is TGTGCCAGCAGCTTGGGCCGTGGTGGCACTGAAGCTTTCTTT. Protein product: CASSLGRGGTEAFF.